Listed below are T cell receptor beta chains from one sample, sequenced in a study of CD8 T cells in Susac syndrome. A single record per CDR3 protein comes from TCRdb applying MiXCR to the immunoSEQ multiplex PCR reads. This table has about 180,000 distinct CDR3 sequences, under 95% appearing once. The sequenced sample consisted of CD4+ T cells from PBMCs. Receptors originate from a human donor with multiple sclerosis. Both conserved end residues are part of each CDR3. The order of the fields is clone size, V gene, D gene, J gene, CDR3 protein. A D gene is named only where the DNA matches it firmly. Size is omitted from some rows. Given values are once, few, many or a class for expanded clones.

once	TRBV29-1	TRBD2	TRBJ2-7	CSVGAGASYEQYF
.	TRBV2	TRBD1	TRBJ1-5	CASTGEGASGQPQHF
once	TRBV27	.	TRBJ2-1	CASSLGGPYNEQFF
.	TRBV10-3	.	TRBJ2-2	CAIGGTENTGELFF
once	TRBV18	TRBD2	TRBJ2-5	CASSPSGGDAQETQYF
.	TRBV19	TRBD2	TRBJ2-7	CASSILPPGREVSYEQYF
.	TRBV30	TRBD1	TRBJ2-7	CAWSVGQVLREQYF
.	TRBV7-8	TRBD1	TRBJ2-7	CASSHGSRGQEGYEQYF
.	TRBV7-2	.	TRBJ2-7	CASSMGQMTYEQYF
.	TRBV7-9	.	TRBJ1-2	CASSLAGILGGYTF
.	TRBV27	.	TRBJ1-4	CASSFVIRGRRDNEKLFF
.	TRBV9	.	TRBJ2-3	CASNLASTDTQYF
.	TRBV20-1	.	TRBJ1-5	CSASQAGGWPQHF
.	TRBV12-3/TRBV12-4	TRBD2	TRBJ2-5	CASSLVAGIETQYF
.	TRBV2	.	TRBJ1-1	CASGFSWNTEAFF
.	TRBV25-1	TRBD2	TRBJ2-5	CASSEFPGGGRGETQYF
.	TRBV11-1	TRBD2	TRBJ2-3	CASSSPWLAGYTDTQYF
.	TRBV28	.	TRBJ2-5	CASSLGRLQETQYF
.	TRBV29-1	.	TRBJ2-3	CGGAAPTDTQYF
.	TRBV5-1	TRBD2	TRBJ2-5	CASSSGTSVNQETQYF
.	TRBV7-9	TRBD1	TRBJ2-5	CASSGTGARETQYF
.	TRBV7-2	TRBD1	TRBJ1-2	CASSSPGQLYGYTF
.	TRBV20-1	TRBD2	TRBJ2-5	CSAPGLAGGAGETQYF
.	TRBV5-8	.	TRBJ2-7	CASSFLSYEQYF
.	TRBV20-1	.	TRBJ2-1	CSAVYNEQFF
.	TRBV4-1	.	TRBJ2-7	CASSQSTEHYEQYF
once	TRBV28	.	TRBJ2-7	CASLDRDTNYEQYF
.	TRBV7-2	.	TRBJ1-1	CASTRDLNTEAFF
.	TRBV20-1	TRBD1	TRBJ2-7	CSARGSPGQGYEQYF
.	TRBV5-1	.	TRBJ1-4	CASSSGYANEKLFF
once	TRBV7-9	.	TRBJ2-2	CASSFTSNTGELFF
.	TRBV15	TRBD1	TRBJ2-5	CATSINRGETQYF
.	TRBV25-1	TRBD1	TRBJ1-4	CASSSGQSGEKLFF
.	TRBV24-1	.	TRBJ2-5	CATSEPQYQETQYF
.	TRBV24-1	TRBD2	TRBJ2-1	CATSDFREGGYNEQFF
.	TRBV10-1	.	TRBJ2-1	CASSPTVSAGNEQFF
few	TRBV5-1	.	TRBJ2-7	CASSLDYEQYF
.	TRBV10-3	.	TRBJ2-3	CAISESKASLGPDTQYF
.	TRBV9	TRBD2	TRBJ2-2	CASSSRVAGTGELFF
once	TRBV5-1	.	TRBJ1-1	CASGSNTEAFF
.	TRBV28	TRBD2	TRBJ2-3	CASRGSGGNTDTQYF
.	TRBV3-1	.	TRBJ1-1	CASSQGAFTGNTEAFF
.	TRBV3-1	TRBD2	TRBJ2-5	CASSQTSGVPHETQYF
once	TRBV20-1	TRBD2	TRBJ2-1	CSANQFDRLAGGRELIDEQFF
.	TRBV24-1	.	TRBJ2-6	CATSGRHRSGANVLTF
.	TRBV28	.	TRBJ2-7	CATIPGQAYEQYF
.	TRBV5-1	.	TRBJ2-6	CASSLGGLSGANVLTF
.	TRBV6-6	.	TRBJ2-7	CASSIRQPYEQYF
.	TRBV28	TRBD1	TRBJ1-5	CASSPGQGRWPQHF
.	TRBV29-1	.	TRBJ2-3	CSVGNKDTQYF
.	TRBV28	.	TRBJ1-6	CASSPGVHNSPLHF
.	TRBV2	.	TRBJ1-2	CASTSTGSGYTF
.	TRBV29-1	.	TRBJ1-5	CSVQGPSNQPQHF
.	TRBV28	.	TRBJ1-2	CASRQGGNYGYTF
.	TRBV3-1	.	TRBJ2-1	CASSQDRTFSYNEQFF
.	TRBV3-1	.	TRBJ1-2	CASSKGGYGYTF
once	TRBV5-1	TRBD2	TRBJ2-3	CASSLGLAGGPTDTQYF
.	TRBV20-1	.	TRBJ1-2	CSANQQRANYGYTF